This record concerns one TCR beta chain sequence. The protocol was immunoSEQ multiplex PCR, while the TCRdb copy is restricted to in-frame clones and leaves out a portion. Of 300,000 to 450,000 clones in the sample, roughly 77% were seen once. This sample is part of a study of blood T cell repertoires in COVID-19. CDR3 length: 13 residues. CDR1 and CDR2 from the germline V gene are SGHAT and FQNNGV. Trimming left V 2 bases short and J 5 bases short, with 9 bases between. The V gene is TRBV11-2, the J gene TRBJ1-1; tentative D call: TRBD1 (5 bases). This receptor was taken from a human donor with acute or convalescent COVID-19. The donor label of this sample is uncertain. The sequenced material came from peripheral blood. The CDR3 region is CASSLQGKTEAFF. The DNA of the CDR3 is TGTGCCAGCAGCTTACAGGGTAAGACTGAAGCTTTCTTT.